This TCR beta chain is drawn from a study of cytomegalovirus exposure and HLA in healthy donors. Germline assignment: CDR1 GTSNPN and CDR2 SVGIG (reference sequence). Trimming at V came to 5 bases and at J to 12 bases, leaving 10 bases not matched to a gene. This CDR3 has 11 residues. TCRdb's copy holds only in-frame clones and misses some; the assay was immunoSEQ multiplex PCR. Of 300,000 or so clones listed, roughly 86% are singletons. The specimen sequenced was PBMCs. The receptor was isolated from a man aged 25 to 45 in good health and CMV-seronegative. The chain recombines TRBV30 with TRBJ2-7; 7 nucleotides agree with TRBD2. CDR3 sequence: CAWSWGEGRYF. The CDR3 DNA reads as TGTGCCTGGTCCTGGGGGGAGGGTAGGTACTTC.